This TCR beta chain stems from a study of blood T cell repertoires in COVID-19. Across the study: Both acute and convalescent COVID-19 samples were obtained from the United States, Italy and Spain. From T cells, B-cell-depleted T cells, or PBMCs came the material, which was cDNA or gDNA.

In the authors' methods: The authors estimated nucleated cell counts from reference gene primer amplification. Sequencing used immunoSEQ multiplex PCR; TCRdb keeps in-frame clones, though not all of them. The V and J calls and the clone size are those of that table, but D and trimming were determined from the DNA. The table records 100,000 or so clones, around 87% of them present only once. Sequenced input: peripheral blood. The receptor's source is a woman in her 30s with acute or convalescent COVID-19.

CDR3 sequence reads: CASSSGTDTQYF. The CDR3 nucleotides are TGTGCCAGCAGTTCGGGTACAGATACGCAGTATTTT. This chain uses TRBV3-1 (or the pseudogene TRBV3-2) with TRBJ2-3; D is ambiguous. Deletions cut 6 bases from V and 3 bases from J, with 7 bases between. The CDR3 totals 12 residues. CDR1 and CDR2 from the germline V gene are LGHDT and YNNKEL (reference sequence).